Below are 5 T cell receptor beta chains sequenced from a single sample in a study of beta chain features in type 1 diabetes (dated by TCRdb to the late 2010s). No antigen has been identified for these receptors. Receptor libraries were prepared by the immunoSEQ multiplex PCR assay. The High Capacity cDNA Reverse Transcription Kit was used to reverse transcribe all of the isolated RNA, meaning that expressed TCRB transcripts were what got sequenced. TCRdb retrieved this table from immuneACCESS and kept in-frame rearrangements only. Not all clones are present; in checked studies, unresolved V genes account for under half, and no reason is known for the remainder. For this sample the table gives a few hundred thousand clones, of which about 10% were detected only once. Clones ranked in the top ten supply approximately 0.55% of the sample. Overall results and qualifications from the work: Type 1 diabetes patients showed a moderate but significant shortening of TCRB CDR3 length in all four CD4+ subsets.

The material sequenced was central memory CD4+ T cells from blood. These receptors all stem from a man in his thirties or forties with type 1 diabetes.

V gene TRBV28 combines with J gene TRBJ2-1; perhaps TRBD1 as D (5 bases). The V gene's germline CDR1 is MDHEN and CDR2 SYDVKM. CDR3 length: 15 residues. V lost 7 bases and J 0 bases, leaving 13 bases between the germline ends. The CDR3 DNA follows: TGTGCCAGCATTCTTGACAGCATCTCCTACAATGAGCAGTTCTTC. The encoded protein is CASILDSISYNEQFF.

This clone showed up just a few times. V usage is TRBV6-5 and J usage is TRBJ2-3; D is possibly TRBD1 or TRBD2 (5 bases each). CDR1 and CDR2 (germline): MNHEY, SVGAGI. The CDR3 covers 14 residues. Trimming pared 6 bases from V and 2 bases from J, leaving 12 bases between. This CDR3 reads CASSQRGDTDTQYF. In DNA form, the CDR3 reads TGTGCCAGCAGCCAGAGGGGAGACACAGATACGCAGTATTTT.

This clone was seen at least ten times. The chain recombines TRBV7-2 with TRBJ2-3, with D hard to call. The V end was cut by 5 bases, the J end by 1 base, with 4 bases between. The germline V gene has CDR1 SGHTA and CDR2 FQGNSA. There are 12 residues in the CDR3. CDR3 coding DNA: TGTGCCAGCAGCCGGGGCACAGATACGCAGTATTTT. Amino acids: CASSRGTDTQYF.

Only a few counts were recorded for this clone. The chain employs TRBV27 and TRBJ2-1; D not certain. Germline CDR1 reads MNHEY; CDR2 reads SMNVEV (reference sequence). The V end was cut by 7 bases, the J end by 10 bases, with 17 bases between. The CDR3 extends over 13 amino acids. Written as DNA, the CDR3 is TGTGCCAGCAAAGTATGGGAAAACGCGGAGCAGTTCTTC. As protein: CASKVWENAEQFF.

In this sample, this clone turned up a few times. In nucleotides, the CDR3 is TGCGCCAGCAGCCAAGAGGGGGCGATGGACATTCAGTACTTC. Residues: CASSQEGAMDIQYF. This chain joins TRBV4-1 and TRBJ2-4; the D gene is possibly TRBD1 (6 bases). This CDR3 has 14 residues. Germline lookup yields CDR1 MGHRA and CDR2 YSYEKL. With 0 bases removed from V and 8 bases from J, the gap between germline ends came to 11 bases.